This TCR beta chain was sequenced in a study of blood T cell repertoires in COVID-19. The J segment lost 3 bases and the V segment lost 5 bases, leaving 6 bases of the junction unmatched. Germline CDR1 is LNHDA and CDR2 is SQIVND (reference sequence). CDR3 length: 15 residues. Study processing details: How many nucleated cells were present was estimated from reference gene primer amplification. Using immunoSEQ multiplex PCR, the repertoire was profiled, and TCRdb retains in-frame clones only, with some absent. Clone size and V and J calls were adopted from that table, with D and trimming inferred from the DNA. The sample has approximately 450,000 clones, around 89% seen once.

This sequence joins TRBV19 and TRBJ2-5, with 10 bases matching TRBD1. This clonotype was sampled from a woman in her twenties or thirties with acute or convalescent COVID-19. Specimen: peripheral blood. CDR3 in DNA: TGTGCCAGTAGTCTTAGGACAGGGGGGAAAGAGACCCAGTACTTC. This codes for CASSLRTGGKETQYF.